Described below is a single T cell receptor beta chain sequence and its context. This sample was taken from a study of blood T cell repertoires in COVID-19. Study-wide context: Collection of acute and convalescent COVID-19 samples took place in the United States, Italy and Spain.

This CDR3 region has 16 residues. The J segment lost 1 base and the V segment lost 3 bases, leaving 8 bases of the junction unmatched. Germline V gene lookup returns CDR1 DFQATT and CDR2 SNEGSKA (reference sequence). Source study methods: Scientists estimated how many nucleated cells there were by amplifying reference gene primers. Profiled with immunoSEQ multiplex PCR; TCRdb holds only in-frame clones, not every one. The DNA was the basis for D and trimming; V, J and clone size are from that table. The repertoire includes around 290,000 clones, roughly nine tenths of them detected once, and roughly 2.3% sits in the top ten.

Sequenced sample: peripheral blood. The sequence came from a woman in her twenties or thirties with COVID-19, enrolled during active disease. The V gene is TRBV20-1, the J gene TRBJ2-7; 11 nucleotides align to TRBD2. CDR3 sequence (DNA): TGCAGTGCTAGTCAGGTAGCGGGAGGGTTTTCCTACGAGCAGTACTTC. Amino acids: CSASQVAGGFSYEQYF.